The 20 T cell receptor beta chains in this list originate from one sample, sequenced in a study of shared T cell receptors in the human thymus. Clones were sequenced by immunoSEQ multiplex PCR, and TCRdb holds only the in-frame ones, with some missing. Of hundreds of thousands of clones in the sample, 80% to 90% are singletons; the top ten hold roughly 0.01%. The same data also went into a second study, on human thymus T cells.

Sequencing was carried out using thymocytes. These receptors were collected from a girl under three years old with a congenital heart defect.

The rearrangement links TRBV14 to TRBJ1-6; 7 nucleotides agree with TRBD1. Unmatched junction bases numbered 8, after V lost 2 bases and J lost 7 bases. Germline CDR1 reads SGHDN; CDR2 reads FVKESK. This CDR3 comprises 16 residues. CDR3 protein: CASSQKTGLANSPLHF. The CDR3 nucleotides read TGTGCCAGCAGCCAAAAGACAGGGCTAGCCAATTCACCCCTCCACTTT.

The J gene is TRBJ1-2, the V gene TRBV4-1; the match to TRBD1 covers 8 bases. J lost 7 bases, V lost 0 bases, and 16 bases had no gene match. Germline CDR1 is MGHRA and CDR2 is YSYEKL. The CDR3 loop spans 18 amino acids. CDR3 coding DNA: TGCGCCAGCAGCCAAGATGGTAGGACAGGGACTCCATGGGGTGGCTACACCTTC. It specifies CASSQDGRTGTPWGGYTF.

V gene TRBV27 combines with J gene TRBJ1-2, with 7 nucleotides matching TRBD1. The J segment lost 4 bases and the V segment lost 5 bases, leaving 10 bases of the junction unmatched. This CDR3 has 15 residues. The germline V gene encodes CDR1 MNHEY and CDR2 SMNVEV (reference sequence). CDR3 sequence: CASSIEAGGIYGYTF. CDR3 nucleotide sequence: TGTGCCAGCAGTATAGAGGCAGGGGGAATCTATGGCTACACCTTC.

The chain joins TRBV14 to TRBJ1-2, with 7 bases identical to TRBD1. Germline V CDR1 and CDR2: SGHDN, FVKESK. The CDR3 is 13 residues long. Germline trimming cut 4 bases from V and 3 bases from J; bases unmatched to any gene: 2. The CDR3 loop reads CASSPQGHYGYTF. The CDR3 DNA follows: TGTGCCAGCAGCCCACAGGGGCACTATGGCTACACCTTC. Drawing the rest from reference TRBV14 and TRBJ1-2, the complete variable domain is EAGVTQFPSHSVIEKGQTVTLRCDPISGHDNLYWYRRVMGKEIKFLLHFVKESKQDESGMPNNRFLAERTGGTYSTLKVQPAELEDSGVYFCASSPQGHYGYTFGSGTRLTVV.

The chain employs TRBV19 and TRBJ2-1; D is possibly TRBD1 (5 bases). The V end lost 6 bases, the J end lost 4 bases, and 22 bases lay between the germline ends. Germline CDR1 is LNHDA and CDR2 is SQIVND (reference sequence). This CDR3 has 17 residues. CDR3 in DNA: TGTGCCAGTAGCTCCTCCAAACAGGAGAATCCGTACAATGAGCAGTTCTTC. Amino acid sequence: CASSSSKQENPYNEQFF.

This chain links TRBV25-1 with TRBJ2-5; a weak D match, TRBD1 (5 bases). Germline assignment: CDR1 MGHDK and CDR2 SYGVNS. This CDR3 is built from 15 residues. Trimming pared 1 base from V and 5 bases from J, leaving 14 bases between. The CDR3: CASSELAGQSETQYF. In nucleotides, the CDR3 is TGTGCCAGCAGTGAATTGGCAGGGCAGTCCGAGACCCAGTACTTC.

This clone has only a few counts. This sequence joins TRBV5-6 and TRBJ2-6; D possibly corresponds to TRBD1 (6 bases). The CDR3 loop spans 16 amino acids. V was trimmed by 4 bases and J by 0 bases, leaving 11 bases between them. CDR1 and CDR2 from the germline V gene are SGHDT and YYEEEE. The CDR3 protein is CASSLGQNSGANVLTF. The DNA of the CDR3 is TGTGCCAGCAGCCTGGGACAAAACTCTGGGGCCAACGTCCTGACTTTC.

The J gene is TRBJ1-1, the V gene TRBV7-2; D perhaps matches TRBD1 (6 bases). The CDR3 runs 15 residues. The V end lost 2 bases, the J end lost 5 bases, and 15 bases lay between the germline ends. Germline CDR1 and CDR2: SGHTA and FQGNSA. CDR3 loop: CASSLYTGMETEAFF. The CDR3, as DNA: TGTGCCAGCAGCTTATACACAGGGATGGAGACTGAAGCTTTCTTT.

The chain is built from TRBV6-1 and TRBJ1-4; 7 nucleotides match TRBD1. Germline V lookup: CDR1 MNHNS, CDR2 SASEGT. The V and J ends lost 6 bases and 7 bases, in that order; junction bases with no gene match: 2. This CDR3 is 12 amino acids long. CDR3 DNA sequence: TGTGCCAGCAGGACAGGGTTTGAAAAACTGTTTTTT. It codes for CASRTGFEKLFF.

The chain employs TRBV27 and TRBJ1-2; 12 nucleotides agree with TRBD1. V shed 2 bases and J 8 bases; nucleotides not matched to a gene: 12. From germline, CDR1 is MNHEY and CDR2 SMNVEV (reference sequence). This CDR3 has 17 residues. CDR3 loop: CASSLKVPGQGAVGYTF. CDR3 DNA sequence: TGTGCCAGCAGTTTAAAGGTCCCGGGACAGGGGGCTGTGGGCTACACCTTC.

CDR3 coding DNA: TGTGCCAGCAGCGCCCATCGGGACAGGGGGCGAGTACTCAATGAGCAGTTCTTC. This codes for CASSAHRDRGRVLNEQFF. The rearrangement links TRBV9 to TRBJ2-1; 12 nucleotides agree with TRBD1. The CDR3 covers 18 residues. In germline, CDR1 is SGDLS, CDR2 YYNGEE. The V and J ends lost 3 bases and 6 bases, in that order; junction bases with no gene match: 13.

This clone was observed once. This sequence joins TRBV4-3 and TRBJ2-7; 7 nucleotides agree with TRBD1. Trimming cost V 0 bases and J 6 bases; bases outside gene matches: 8. The CDR3 runs 15 residues. The germline CDR1 and CDR2 sequences are LGHNA and YSLEER. CDR3 sequence: CASSQDRTGGSEQYF. CDR3 DNA sequence: TGCGCCAGCAGCCAAGATCGGACAGGTGGTTCCGAGCAGTACTTC.

The chain joins TRBV27 to TRBJ2-1, with 7 nucleotides matching TRBD2. With 6 bases clipped from V and 2 bases from J, the junction kept 4 bases outside the gene matches. There are 14 residues in the CDR3. Germline V lookup: CDR1 MNHEY, CDR2 SMNVEV (reference sequence). The CDR3: CASRSGITYNEQFF. The CDR3 DNA reads TGTGCCAGCAGGAGCGGGATCACCTACAATGAGCAGTTCTTC.

This chain connects TRBV9 to TRBJ2-5, with 8 bases lining up with TRBD2. The V and J ends lost 0 bases and 2 bases, in that order; junction bases with no gene match: 9. The CDR3 is 17 residues long. Germline V gene sequence: CDR1 SGDLS, CDR2 YYNGEE. The CDR3 region has the DNA TGTGCCAGCAGCGTAGCAGTGCCAGCGGGGGAACAAGAGACCCAGTACTTC. It codes for CASSVAVPAGEQETQYF.

This chain connects TRBV5-1 to TRBJ1-2; D ambiguous. CDR3 length: 15 amino acids. With 0 bases removed from V and 4 bases from J, the gap between germline ends came to 13 bases. Germline loops: CDR1 SGHRS, CDR2 YFSETQ. CDR3 protein: CASSLVEGHSYGYTF. CDR3 bases: TGCGCCAGCAGCTTGGTTGAGGGTCATAGCTATGGCTACACCTTC.

This chain joins TRBV15 and TRBJ1-1; no firm D call. Germline V gene sequence: CDR1 LNHNV, CDR2 YYDKDF (reference sequence). V lost 0 bases to trimming and J lost 7 bases, with 27 bases between them. The CDR3 consists of 19 residues. CDR3 in DNA: TGTGCCACCAGCAGAGATAAGGTTCTCGGGTGGCAGCAACCCCATGAAGCTTTCTTT. Amino acids: CATSRDKVLGWQQPHEAFF.

CDR3 sequence: CASSEAVNGGGSYEQYF. CDR3 coding DNA: TGTGCCAGCAGTGAAGCGGTTAACGGCGGGGGTTCCTACGAGCAGTACTTC. The rearrangement uses TRBV2 and TRBJ2-7, with 7 positions matching TRBD2. Germline CDR1 and CDR2: SNHLY and FYNNEI. The CDR3 runs 17 residues. Trimming removed 0 bases from V and 1 base from J; junction bases left unmatched: 9.

The chain links TRBV11-2 to TRBJ2-3; the D gene is possibly TRBD2 (7 bases). V lost 5 bases to trimming and J lost 4 bases, with 19 bases between them. Germline-derived CDR1 and CDR2 are SGHAT and FQNNGV. The CDR3 totals 16 residues. The DNA for the CDR3 is TGTGCCAGCAGCCTCCGGGGTGCGGGGGCGGCAGATACGCAGTATTTT. It encodes CASSLRGAGAADTQYF.

J is TRBJ1-2 and V is TRBV5-4, with 9 bases matching TRBD1. CDR3 length equals 17 residues. The V gene's germline CDR1 is SGHNT and CDR2 YYREEE (reference sequence). Germline trimming cut 4 bases from V and 1 base from J; bases unmatched to any gene: 11. CDR3 in amino acids: CASSRSGTGWGNYGYTF. The CDR3 DNA is TGTGCCAGCAGCCGATCCGGGACAGGGTGGGGTAACTATGGCTACACCTTC.

This chain links TRBV5-4 with TRBJ1-2; D possibly corresponds to TRBD1 (6 bases). V was shortened by 3 bases and J by 5 bases, with 17 bases between the two germline ends. The germline CDR1 and CDR2 sequences are SGHNT and YYREEE (reference sequence). The CDR3 length is 15 residues. The CDR3 here is CASSWGGRKEYGYTF. The CDR3 nucleotides read TGTGCCAGCAGCTGGGGGGGCAGGAAAGAATATGGCTACACCTTC.